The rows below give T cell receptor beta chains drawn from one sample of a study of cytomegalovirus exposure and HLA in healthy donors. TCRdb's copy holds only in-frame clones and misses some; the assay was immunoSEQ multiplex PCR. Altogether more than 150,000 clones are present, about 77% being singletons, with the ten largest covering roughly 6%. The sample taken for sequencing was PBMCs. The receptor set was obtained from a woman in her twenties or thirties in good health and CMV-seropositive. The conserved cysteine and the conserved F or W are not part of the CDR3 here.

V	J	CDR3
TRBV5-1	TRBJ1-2	ASSLESGTPGYT
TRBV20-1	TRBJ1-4	SARRGQTII
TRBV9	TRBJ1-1	ASSPSRVLIGTEAF
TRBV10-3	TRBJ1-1	AISETNSNTEAF
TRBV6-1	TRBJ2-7	ASSEARTGLFLYEQY
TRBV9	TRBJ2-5	ASNPGQAIHPETQY
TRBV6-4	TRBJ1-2	ASSDGGYGYT
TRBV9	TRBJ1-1	ASSVGGQHFTEAF
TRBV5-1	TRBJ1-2	ASSPTPTEYYGYT
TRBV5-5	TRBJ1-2	ASSIDRDVHGYT
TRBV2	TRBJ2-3	ASSGDSPTSIGTDTQY
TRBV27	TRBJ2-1	ASSFLGREQF
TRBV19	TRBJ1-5	ASSMADSNQPQH
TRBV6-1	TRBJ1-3	ASSGIRVTSGNTIY
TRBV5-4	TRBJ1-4	ASSWAAGEKLF
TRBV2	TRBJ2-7	ASSGLAYEQY